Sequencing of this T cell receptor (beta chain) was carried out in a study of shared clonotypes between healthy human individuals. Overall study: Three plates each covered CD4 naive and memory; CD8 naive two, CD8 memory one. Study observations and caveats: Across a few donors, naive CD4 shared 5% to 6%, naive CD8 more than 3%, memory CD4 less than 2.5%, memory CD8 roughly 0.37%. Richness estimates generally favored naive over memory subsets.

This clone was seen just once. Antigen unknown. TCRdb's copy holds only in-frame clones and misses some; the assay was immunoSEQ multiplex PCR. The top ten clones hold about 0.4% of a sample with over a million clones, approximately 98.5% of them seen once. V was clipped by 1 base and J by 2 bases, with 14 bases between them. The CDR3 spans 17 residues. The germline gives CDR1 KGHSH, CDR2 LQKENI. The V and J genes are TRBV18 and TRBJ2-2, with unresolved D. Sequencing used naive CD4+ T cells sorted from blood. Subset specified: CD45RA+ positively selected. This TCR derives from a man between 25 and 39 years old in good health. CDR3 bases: TGTGCCAGCTCACCACAGGCGATACAAATAAACACCGGGGAGCTGTTTTTT. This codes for CASSPQAIQINTGELFF. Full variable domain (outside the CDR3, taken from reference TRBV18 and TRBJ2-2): NAGVMQNPRHLVRRRGQEARLRCSPMKGHSHVYWYRQLPEEGLKFMVYLQKENIIDESGMPKERFSAEFPKEGPSILRIQQVVRGDSAAYFCASSPQAIQINTGELFFGEGSRLTVL.